These T cell receptor beta chains were read from a single sample in a study of blood T cell repertoires in COVID-19. Measured with immunoSEQ multiplex PCR; TCRdb has only the in-frame clones, and not every one. The data show 150,000 to 200,000 clones, over 80% seen once. Sequences were obtained from peripheral blood. The receptors stem from a woman between 35 and 50 years old with COVID-19, enrolled during active disease. Both conserved end residues are part of each CDR3. D genes are given only for firm matches. Some rows have no size entry. The others give once, few or many, or a class for an expanded clone.

D gene | J gene | clone size | V gene | CDR3 DNA | CDR3 protein
TRBD2 | TRBJ2-1 | NA | TRBV3-1/TRBV3-2 | TGTGCCAGCAGCCTAGCGGGGGCTATTGAGCAGTTCTTC | CASSLAGAIEQFF
TRBD1 | TRBJ1-3 | NA | TRBV5-1 | TGCGCCAGCAGCCCCAAGACAGGGCGGGGAAACACCATATATTTT | CASSPKTGRGNTIYF
TRBD1 | TRBJ1-2 | NA | TRBV11-2 | TGTGCCAGCAGCTTACTAAACCGGGACAGGACCCCCTCTAACTATGGCTACACCTTC | CASSLLNRDRTPSNYGYTF
TRBD1 | TRBJ1-4 | NA | TRBV18 | TGTGCCAGCTCAGGGGGACAGAATGAAAAACTGTTTTTT | CASSGGQNEKLFF
TRBD2 | TRBJ2-5 | NA | TRBV9 | TGTGCTAGCAGCGTAGGTTTAAGTAGCGGGTCCCAAGAGACCCAGTACTTC | CASSVGLSSGSQETQYF
TRBD2 | TRBJ2-5 | NA | TRBV2 | TGTGCCAGCAGTGTGTATGGGCTAGCGGGAGTACGAGAGACCCAGTACTTC | CASSVYGLAGVRETQYF
TRBD2 | TRBJ2-1 | NA | TRBV5-4 | TGTGCCAGCAGCCTTCCGGGACTAGCGTGGGCCCTTACCTACAATGAGCAGTTCTTC | CASSLPGLAWALTYNEQFF
NA | TRBJ1-1 | NA | TRBV5-6 | TGTGCCAGCGTAGTGACAGCCATCATGAACACTGAAGCTTTCTTT | CASVVTAIMNTEAFF
NA | TRBJ1-2 | NA | TRBV29-1 | TGCAGCGTAGGACAGAGTAGGGTCACCTTC | CSVGQSRVTF
NA | TRBJ2-7 | NA | TRBV5-1 | TGCGCCAGCAGCTTGGGTACAGGGAGAAACAGCGAGCAGTACTTC | CASSLGTGRNSEQYF
TRBD1 | TRBJ1-6 | NA | TRBV7-2 | TGTGCCAGCCATATCCCGGGACAGCACAATTCACCCCTCCACTTT | CASHIPGQHNSPLHF
NA | TRBJ1-3 | NA | TRBV6-5 | TGTGCCAGCAGAGGACCCAACGCGGGCACCATATATTTT | CASRGPNAGTIYF
NA | TRBJ2-7 | NA | TRBV2 | TGTGCCAGCCATACAGACGGAAACTACGAGCAGTACTTC | CASHTDGNYEQYF
TRBD1 | TRBJ1-6 | NA | TRBV19 | TGTGCCAGTAGTCAAGGGACAGGCCATTCACCCCTCCACTTT | CASSQGTGHSPLHF
NA | TRBJ2-3 | NA | TRBV5-1 | TGCGCCAGCAGCCCGGAGCCTAGCTATAGCACAGATACGCAGTATTTT | CASSPEPSYSTDTQYF
NA | TRBJ2-5 | NA | TRBV18 | TGTGCCAGCTCTCCCACCTCGGCAGGCCCCCAAGAGACCCAGTACTTC | CASSPTSAGPQETQYF
TRBD2 | TRBJ2-3 | NA | TRBV9 | TGTGCCAGCAGCCTCTGGACTAGTCTGGGCACAGATACGCAGTATTTT | CASSLWTSLGTDTQYF
NA | TRBJ1-1 | NA | TRBV7-9 | TGTGCCAGCAGCCTCGTCTTGGCTGGCACTGAAGCTTTCTTT | CASSLVLAGTEAFF
TRBD1 | TRBJ1-1 | NA | TRBV5-1 | TGCGCCAGCAGCCCGCTAGGACAGGGACGAAAGAAGAACACTGAAGCTTTCTTT | CASSPLGQGRKKNTEAFF
NA | TRBJ1-2 | NA | TRBV11-2 | TGTGCCAGCAGCTTAGAGAGAAGAGGGTATGGCTACACCTTC | CASSLERRGYGYTF
TRBD1 | TRBJ1-2 | NA | TRBV25-1 | TGTGCCAGCACCGGAGGCGGGACAGGGTACACCTTC | CASTGGGTGYTF
NA | TRBJ1-2 | NA | TRBV19 | TGTGCCAGTAGTATAGATTCGTACGGTATTTATACCTTC | CASSIDSYGIYTF
TRBD1 | TRBJ2-7 | NA | TRBV5-1 | TGCGCCAGCAGCTTGGAGGCAGGGGGTTACGAGCAGTACTTC | CASSLEAGGYEQYF
NA | TRBJ2-6 | few | TRBV7-3 | TGTGCCAGCAGACCACAGGTCACCTCCAGCGTCCTGACTTTC | CASRPQVTSSVLTF
TRBD1 | TRBJ2-7 | once | TRBV19 | TGTGCCAGTAGTCCTCACCAGGGGGCGGCCTACGAGCAGTACTTC | CASSPHQGAAYEQYF
NA | TRBJ1-6 | NA | TRBV19 | TGTGCCAGTACCCGGTCAAGGAGAGGGAATTCCTATAATTCACCCCTCCACTTT | CASTRSRRGNSYNSPLHF
NA | TRBJ1-1 | few | TRBV27 | TGTGCCAGCAGTCGTGACACGTATTTTGAAGCTTTCTTT | CASSRDTYFEAFF
TRBD1 | TRBJ2-1 | NA | TRBV7-6 | TGTGCCAGCAGCTTAGATTCCGGACAGGGGCTCAATGAGCAGTTCTTC | CASSLDSGQGLNEQFF
TRBD1 | TRBJ2-3 | NA | TRBV29-1 | TGCAGCGTTGAAGACAAGGGGGCGGCAGATACGCAGTATTTT | CSVEDKGAADTQYF
TRBD1 | TRBJ1-1 | NA | TRBV18 | TGTGCCAGCTCACCGGAGGGGGCGAACACTGAAGCTTTCTTT | CASSPEGANTEAFF
TRBD1 | TRBJ1-2 | NA | TRBV15 | TGTGCCACCAGCAGAGATAGGGGGACAGGGAACTATGGCTACACCTTC | CATSRDRGTGNYGYTF
TRBD2 | TRBJ2-5 | NA | TRBV7-3 | TGTGCCAGCAGCTTAATCGTCGGAGCGGGAGTACAAGAGACCCAGTACTTC | CASSLIVGAGVQETQYF
TRBD2 | TRBJ2-1 | NA | TRBV10-3 | TGTGCCATCTCCGTAGCGGGAGGGAATGAGCAGTTCTTC | CAISVAGGNEQFF
TRBD1 | TRBJ1-4 | few | TRBV12-5 | TGTGCTAGTGGTTTGGTTATTACAAGGGACAGGTCTAATGAAAAACTGTTTTTT | CASGLVITRDRSNEKLFF
NA | TRBJ2-1 | NA | TRBV7-2 | TGTGCCAGCAGCTGGACCGTAGGGGGAGGGCCAGGCGAGCAGTTCTTC | CASSWTVGGGPGEQFF
NA | TRBJ1-1 | NA | TRBV2 | TGTGCCAGCAGTCAGGGTATGAACACTGAAGCTTTCTTT | CASSQGMNTEAFF
TRBD1 | TRBJ1-3 | NA | TRBV28 | TGTGCCAGCAGGTCGCGACAGGGAGTTGGGCCTGGAAACACCATATATTTT | CASRSRQGVGPGNTIYF
TRBD1 | TRBJ2-7 | NA | TRBV6-1 | TGTGCCAGCAGTGAAGTCGGGACAGGGGGGTACGAGCAGTACTTC | CASSEVGTGGYEQYF
NA | TRBJ1-2 | NA | TRBV19 | TGTGCCAGTAGTATAGGGGGAGGGTATGGCTACACCTTC | CASSIGGGYGYTF
NA | TRBJ2-5 | NA | TRBV7-8 | TGTGCCAGCAGCCCGGTTGGCCAAGAGACCCAGTACTTC | CASSPVGQETQYF
NA | TRBJ2-2 | NA | TRBV2 | TGTGCCAGCGTCCGAGTACGGGTCTCCGGGGAGCTGTTTTTT | CASVRVRVSGELFF
TRBD1 | TRBJ2-2 | few | TRBV19 | TGTGCCAGTCTACCAGACAGGGATTATACTTGGGGGGAGCTGTTTTTT | CASLPDRDYTWGELFF
NA | TRBJ2-7 | once | TRBV7-9 | TGTGCCAGCAGCCCACCAGGGTCGAAAGAGCAGTACTTC | CASSPPGSKEQYF
NA | TRBJ1-4 | NA | TRBV27 | TGTGCCAGCAGTTTAGCCGCCGGCGGCCATGAAAAACTGTTTTTT | CASSLAAGGHEKLFF